Sequencing of this T cell receptor (beta chain) was carried out in a study of CD8 T cells in ankylosing spondylitis. With regard to this clonotype: Its antigen is currently unknown.

A single record per CDR3 protein comes from TCRdb applying MiXCR to the 5' RACE reads. The sample shows about 540,000 distinct CDR3 sequences, about 13% of them seen only once. Notes on the study in general: CD8+ disease-linked clones were present at relatively low frequencies in blood. Disease-linked clones were reportedly significantly enriched in matched ankylosing spondylitis synovial fluid. There was a TCR beta motif, made of fewer than 10 highly homologous variants, that appeared characteristic of ankylosing spondylitis blood. A number of the motif variants had already been described in reactive arthritis synovial fluid and blood.

CDR3 length: 16 residues. V shed 4 bases, J shed 3 bases, and the junction held 6 bases outside the gene matches. Germline loops: CDR1 LGHDT, CDR2 YNNKEL (reference sequence). The receptor was isolated from a male donor with ankylosing spondylitis. Sequencing used blood, either unsorted or a sorted T cell fraction (not recorded which). The chain recombines TRBV3-1 with TRBJ2-2; 9 bases are shared with TRBD2. In DNA, the CDR3 is TGTGCCAGCAGCCGGTTGGTAGCGGGAGACACCGGGGAGCTGTTTTTT. Translating it yields CASSRLVAGDTGELFF. Full variable domain (missing parts from reference TRBV3-1 and TRBJ2-2): DTAVSQTPKYLVTQMGNDKSIKCEQNLGHDTMYWYKQDSKKFLKIMFSYNNKELIINETVPNRFSPKSPDKAHLNLHINSLELGDSAVYFCASSRLVAGDTGELFFGEGSRLTVL.